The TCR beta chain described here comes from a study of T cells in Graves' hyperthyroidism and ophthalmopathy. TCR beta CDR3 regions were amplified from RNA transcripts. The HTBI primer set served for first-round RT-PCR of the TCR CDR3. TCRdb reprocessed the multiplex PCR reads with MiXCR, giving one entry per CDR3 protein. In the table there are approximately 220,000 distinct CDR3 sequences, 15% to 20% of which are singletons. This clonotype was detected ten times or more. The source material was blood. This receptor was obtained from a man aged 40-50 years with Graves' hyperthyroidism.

CDR3 coding DNA: TGTGCCAGCAGTGAGGCCGGGACAGGGTCTGATGAAAAACTGTTTTTT. It translates to CASSEAGTGSDEKLFF. The chain carries TRBV25-1 and TRBJ1-4; TRBD1 matches 9 bases. The CDR3 is made up of 16 amino acids. Per the germline V gene, CDR1 is MGHDK and CDR2 is SYGVNS. Trimming removed 3 bases from V and 6 bases from J; junction bases left unmatched: 8.